The rows below give T cell receptor beta chains drawn from one sample of a study of blood T cell repertoires in COVID-19. Assay: immunoSEQ multiplex PCR; the TCRdb copy retains only in-frame clones and omits some. The table includes a few hundred thousand clones, 85% to 90% detected once. Specimen: peripheral blood. The receptors shown here come from a woman aged 50 to 60 with COVID-19, enrolled during active disease. The CDR3 runs from the conserved cysteine through the conserved F or W.

V: TRBV13; J: TRBJ2-3; CDR3: CASSLGTSGAWDTQYF
V: TRBV5-1; J: TRBJ2-7; CDR3: CASSVTGAGSPYEQYF
V: TRBV5-1; J: TRBJ2-1; CDR3: CASSPGRGVYNEQFF
V: TRBV2; J: TRBJ2-5; CDR3: CASRYSGQGVTETQYF
V: TRBV6-2/TRBV6-3; J: TRBJ1-6; CDR3: CASSLGTGNYNSPLHF
V: TRBV5-1; J: TRBJ2-5; CDR3: CASSATSGATKETQYF
V: TRBV19; J: TRBJ2-5; CDR3: CASSTGLAGGGAQETQYF
V: TRBV7-9; J: TRBJ2-2; CDR3: CASSLTRERQANTGELFF
V: TRBV5-4; J: TRBJ2-3; CDR3: CASSPTGAGPLTDTQYF
V: TRBV4-3; J: TRBJ1-5; CDR3: CASSQTGTTYQPQHF
V: TRBV28; J: TRBJ2-1; CDR3: CASSFALAGREQFF
V: TRBV19; J: TRBJ2-3; CDR3: CASSISGGLTDTQYF
V: TRBV7-6; J: TRBJ2-3; CDR3: CASSPPGGGTDTQYF
V: TRBV14; J: TRBJ1-6; CDR3: CASSPQQFRQSHNSPLHF
V: TRBV2; J: TRBJ2-3; CDR3: CASSGIGARDTQYF
V: TRBV27; J: TRBJ2-2; CDR3: CASSSRAQGRGGELFF
V: TRBV28; J: TRBJ1-5; CDR3: CASSPPRVGSQPQHF
V: TRBV9; J: TRBJ2-3; CDR3: CASTPGHSSGDTQYF
V: TRBV10-2; J: TRBJ1-5; CDR3: CASSETGQPQHF
V: TRBV5-4; J: TRBJ1-1; CDR3: CASSNRGLMNTEAFF
V: TRBV6-5; J: TRBJ2-4; CDR3: CASSRRGGRGNIQYF
V: TRBV27; J: TRBJ2-3; CDR3: CASRQGGGPDTQYF
V: TRBV24-1; J: TRBJ1-1; CDR3: CAIIRGVNTEAFF
V: TRBV4-3; J: TRBJ2-4; CDR3: CASSQDPGQGLGNIQYF
V: TRBV19; J: TRBJ2-2; CDR3: CASSSTWTGELFF
V: TRBV29-1; J: TRBJ2-2; CDR3: CSILVRASNTGELFF
V: TRBV7-9; J: TRBJ1-2; CDR3: CASSPGAPNNYGYTF
V: TRBV9; J: TRBJ2-2; CDR3: CASNLAGVGGELFF
V: TRBV12-2; J: TRBJ1-1; CDR3: CASRPHREGNTEAFF
V: TRBV6-1; J: TRBJ2-5; CDR3: CASSERTGSSQETQYF
V: TRBV5-4; J: TRBJ1-6; CDR3: CASSVTGEGSPLHF
V: TRBV13; J: TRBJ1-2; CDR3: CASSQSQGAQTGYTF
V: TRBV2; J: TRBJ1-1; CDR3: CASHRDRANTEAFF
V: TRBV2; J: TRBJ2-3; CDR3: CAILPRDRESDTQYF
V: TRBV29-1; J: TRBJ1-2; CDR3: CSVEEPLEVRYGYTF
V: TRBV5-1; J: TRBJ1-2; CDR3: CASSSTETGGYVYGYTF
V: TRBV9; J: TRBJ2-1; CDR3: CASSEGGRTDNEQFF
V: TRBV4-1; J: TRBJ2-1; CDR3: CASSQVSLAENEQFF
V: TRBV2; J: TRBJ1-1; CDR3: CASLPGVRDIEAFF
V: TRBV27; J: TRBJ1-1; CDR3: CASRPDRGGTEAFF
V: TRBV2; J: TRBJ1-5; CDR3: CASHKDQGPVVPQHF
V: TRBV29-1; J: TRBJ1-3; CDR3: CSGTGGTTGNTIYF
V: TRBV7-2; J: TRBJ2-1; CDR3: CASSLKRGGAEQFF
V: TRBV27; J: TRBJ2-3; CDR3: CASSLRGDTQYF
V: TRBV11-2; J: TRBJ2-5; CDR3: CASSHRETQYF
V: TRBV10-3; J: TRBJ2-7; CDR3: CAIRKGGQGPYEQYF
V: TRBV9; J: TRBJ2-3; CDR3: CASSGGGLTDTQYF
V: TRBV19; J: TRBJ1-3; CDR3: CATLTSGNTIYF
V: TRBV6-4; J: TRBJ2-2; CDR3: CASRGGPNTGELFF
V: TRBV2; J: TRBJ1-1; CDR3: CASSEEIMNTEAFF
V: TRBV7-8; J: TRBJ1-5; CDR3: CASRGGRNQPQHF
V: TRBV24-1; J: TRBJ2-5; CDR3: CATSDPLAGAYQETQYF
V: TRBV5-1; J: TRBJ2-1; CDR3: CASSLGSGFEQFF
V: TRBV2; J: TRBJ1-1; CDR3: CATLGGNTEAFF